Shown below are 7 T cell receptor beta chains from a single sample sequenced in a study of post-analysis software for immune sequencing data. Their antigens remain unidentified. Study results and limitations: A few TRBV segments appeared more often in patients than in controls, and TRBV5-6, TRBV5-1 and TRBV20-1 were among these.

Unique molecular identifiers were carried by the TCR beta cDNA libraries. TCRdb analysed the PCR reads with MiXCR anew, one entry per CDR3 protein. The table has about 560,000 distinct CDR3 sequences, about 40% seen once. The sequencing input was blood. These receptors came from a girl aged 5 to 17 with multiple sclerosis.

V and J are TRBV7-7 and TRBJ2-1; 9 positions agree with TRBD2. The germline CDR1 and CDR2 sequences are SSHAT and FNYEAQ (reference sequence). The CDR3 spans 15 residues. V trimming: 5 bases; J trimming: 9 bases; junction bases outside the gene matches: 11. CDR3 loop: CASSPRGGGAREQFF. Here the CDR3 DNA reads TGTGCCAGCAGCCCCCGAGGCGGGGGGGCTCGTGAGCAGTTCTTC. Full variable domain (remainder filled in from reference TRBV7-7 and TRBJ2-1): GAGVSQSPRYKVTKRGQDVTLRCDPISSHATLYWYQQALGQGPEFLTYFNYEAQPDKSGLPSDRFSAERPEGSISTLTIQRTEQRDSAMYRCASSPRGGGAREQFFGPGTRLTVL.

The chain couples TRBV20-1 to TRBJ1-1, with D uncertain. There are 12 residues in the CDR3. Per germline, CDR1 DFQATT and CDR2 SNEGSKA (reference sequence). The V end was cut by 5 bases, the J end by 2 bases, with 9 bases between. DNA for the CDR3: TGCAGTGCTGCCCGTTCAAACACTGAAGCTTTCTTT. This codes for CSAARSNTEAFF.

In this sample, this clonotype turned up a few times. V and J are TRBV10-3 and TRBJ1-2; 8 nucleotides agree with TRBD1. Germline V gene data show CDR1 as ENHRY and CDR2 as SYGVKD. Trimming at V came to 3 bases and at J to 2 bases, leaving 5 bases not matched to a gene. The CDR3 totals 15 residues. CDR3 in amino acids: CAISDDRGTNYGYTF. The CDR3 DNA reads TGTGCCATCAGTGACGACAGGGGAACGAACTATGGCTACACCTTC.

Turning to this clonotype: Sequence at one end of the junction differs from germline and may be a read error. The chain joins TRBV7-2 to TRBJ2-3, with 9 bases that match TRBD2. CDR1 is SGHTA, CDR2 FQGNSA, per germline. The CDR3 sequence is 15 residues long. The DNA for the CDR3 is TGTGCCAACAGCCCCGACGGGACTAGCTTTGATACGCAGTATTTT. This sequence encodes CANSPDGTSFDTQYF. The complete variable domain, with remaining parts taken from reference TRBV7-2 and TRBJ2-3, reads GAGVSQSPSNKVTEKGKDVELRCDPISGHTALYWYRQSLGQGLEFLIYFQGNSAPDKSGLPSDRFSAERTGGSVSTLTIQRTQQEDSAVYLCANSPDGTSFDTQYFGPGTRLTVL.

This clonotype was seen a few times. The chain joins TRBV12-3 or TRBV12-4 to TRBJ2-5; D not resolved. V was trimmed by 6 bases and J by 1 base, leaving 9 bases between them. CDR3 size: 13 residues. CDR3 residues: CASRDLFQETQYF. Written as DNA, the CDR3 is TGTGCCAGCAGGGATCTCTTCCAAGAGACCCAGTACTTC.

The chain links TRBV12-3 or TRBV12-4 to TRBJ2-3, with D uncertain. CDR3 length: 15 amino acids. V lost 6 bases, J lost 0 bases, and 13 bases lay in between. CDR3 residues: CASSFGATSTDTQYF. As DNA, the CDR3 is TGTGCCAGCAGCTTTGGAGCGACTAGCACAGATACGCAGTATTTT.

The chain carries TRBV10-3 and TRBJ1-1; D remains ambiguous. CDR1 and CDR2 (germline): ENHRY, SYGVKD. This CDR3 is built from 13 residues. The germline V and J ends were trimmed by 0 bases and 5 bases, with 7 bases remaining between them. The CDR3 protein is CAISESGYTEAFF. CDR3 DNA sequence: TGTGCCATCAGTGAGTCCGGGTATACTGAAGCTTTCTTT.